A single sample gave rise to the 7 T cell receptor beta chains below, sequenced in a study of T-cell reconstitution after alpha-beta-depleted transplantation in children. Unique molecular identifiers were incorporated into the prepared TCRbeta library. From the PCR reads, TCRdb called clonotypes with MiXCR, one entry per CDR3 protein. The table records 500,000 to 600,000 distinct CDR3 sequences, about 33% of them present only once. The sample in question was PBMCs from the stem cell graft donor, obtained from the stem cell graft. All receptors derive from a human donor who donated a stem cell graft to a child with aplastic anemia.

J is TRBJ1-4 and V is TRBV5-1; D is perhaps TRBD1 (6 bases). The germline V and J ends were trimmed by 1 base and 7 bases, with 11 bases remaining between them. This CDR3 is 14 amino acids long. Germline CDR1 is SGHRS and CDR2 is YFSETQ. The CDR3 nucleotides are TGCGCCAGCAGCTTGACAGGGCGTCTTGAAAAACTGTTTTTT. Translation gives CASSLTGRLEKLFF. The full variable domain, its missing parts supplied by reference TRBV5-1 and TRBJ1-4, is KAGVTQTPRYLIKTRGQQVTLSCSPISGHRSVSWYQQTPGQGLQFLFEYFSETQRNKGNFPGRFSGRQFSNSRSEMNVSTLELGDSALYLCASSLTGRLEKLFFGSGTQLSVL.

In its sample, this clonotype was seen a few times. The rearrangement uses TRBV24-1 and TRBJ2-5; 8 bases are shared with TRBD1. V gave up 0 bases and J gave up 3 bases; unmatched junction bases: 2. CDR1 is KGHDR and CDR2 is SFDVKD in the germline V gene. This CDR3 region has 15 residues. CDR3 in amino acids: CATSDLGTGEETQYF. The CDR3 DNA is TGTGCCACCAGTGATTTGGGGACAGGAGAAGAGACCCAGTACTTC.

This clonotype has only a few counts. As DNA, the CDR3 is TGTGCCAGCAGCTCCAAGGAGACCCAGTACTTC. As protein: CASSSKETQYF. The genes are TRBV7-9 and TRBJ2-5; no definite D call. Germline CDR1 reads SEHNR; CDR2 reads FQNEAQ (reference sequence). The CDR3 is 11 amino acids. Trimming took 4 bases from V and 5 from J, leaving 5 bases between them.

This clonotype turned up a few times. This chain links TRBV19 with TRBJ2-7; weak D call: TRBD2 (6 bases). This CDR3 spans 14 amino acids. Trimming removed 8 bases from V and 0 bases from J, with 14 bases in between. Germline CDR1 reads LNHDA; CDR2 reads SQIVND (reference sequence). The CDR3: CASGRTSSSYEQYF. The CDR3 DNA is TGTGCCAGTGGGAGGACTTCGAGCTCCTACGAGCAGTACTTC.

The chain has TRBV9 and TRBJ2-2; no firm D call. V shed 4 bases and J shed 6 bases, with 10 bases lying between them. The CDR3 covers 13 residues. Germline-derived CDR1 and CDR2 are SGDLS and YYNGEE. For the CDR3, the DNA is TGTGCCAGCAGCCCCCCCTCCCCCGGGGAGCTGTTTTTT. Residues: CASSPPSPGELFF.

This sequence joins TRBV20-1 and TRBJ1-2; perhaps TRBD1 as D (6 bases). The CDR3 spans 15 residues. V was cut by 5 bases and J by 0 bases, with 16 bases left in between. Looked up from germline, CDR1 is DFQATT and CDR2 is SNEGSKA (reference sequence). The CDR3 nucleotides read TGCAGTGCTCCCGGGGGGGCCCTAGCTAACTATGGCTACACCTTC. It translates to CSAPGGALANYGYTF.

The gene calls are TRBV18 and TRBJ2-1; 9 positions agree with TRBD1. CDR1 KGHSH and CDR2 LQKENI come from the germline V gene. J was trimmed by 6 bases and V by 6 bases; bases with no gene match: 9. The length of the CDR3 is 15 residues. CDR3 loop: CASSLRDRASNEQFF. For the CDR3, the DNA is TGTGCCAGCTCGCTCCGGGACAGGGCATCCAATGAGCAGTTCTTC. The complete variable domain, with remaining parts taken from reference TRBV18 and TRBJ2-1, reads NAGVMQNPRHLVRRRGQEARLRCSPMKGHSHVYWYRQLPEEGLKFMVYLQKENIIDESGMPKERFSAEFPKEGPSILRIQQVVRGDSAAYFCASSLRDRASNEQFFGPGTRLTVL.